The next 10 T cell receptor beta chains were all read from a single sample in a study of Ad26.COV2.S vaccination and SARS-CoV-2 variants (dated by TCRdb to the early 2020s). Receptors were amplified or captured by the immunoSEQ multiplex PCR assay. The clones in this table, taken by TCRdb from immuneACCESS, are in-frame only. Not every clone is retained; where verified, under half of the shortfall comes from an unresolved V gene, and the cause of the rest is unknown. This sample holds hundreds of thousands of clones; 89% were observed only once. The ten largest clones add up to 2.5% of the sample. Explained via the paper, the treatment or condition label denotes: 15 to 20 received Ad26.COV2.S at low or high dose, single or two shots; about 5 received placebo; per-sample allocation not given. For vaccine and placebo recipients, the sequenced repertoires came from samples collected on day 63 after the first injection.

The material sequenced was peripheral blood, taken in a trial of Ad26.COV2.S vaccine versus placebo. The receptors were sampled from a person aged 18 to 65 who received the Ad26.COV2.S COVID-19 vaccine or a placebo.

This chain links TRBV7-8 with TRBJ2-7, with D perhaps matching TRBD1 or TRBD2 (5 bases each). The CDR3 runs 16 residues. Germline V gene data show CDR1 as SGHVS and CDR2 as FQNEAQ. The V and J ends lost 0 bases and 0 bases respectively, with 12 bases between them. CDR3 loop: CASSLAGTGFSYEQYF. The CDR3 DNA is TGTGCCAGCAGCTTAGCAGGGACGGGGTTCTCCTACGAGCAGTACTTC.

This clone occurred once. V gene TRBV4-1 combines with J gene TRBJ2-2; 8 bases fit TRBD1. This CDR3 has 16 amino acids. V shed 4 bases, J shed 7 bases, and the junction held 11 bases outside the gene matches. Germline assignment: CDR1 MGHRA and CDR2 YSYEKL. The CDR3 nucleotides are TGCGCCAGCAGCCGTGTCAGGGGGCAAGGAGGCGGGGAGCTGTTTTTT. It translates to CASSRVRGQGGGELFF.

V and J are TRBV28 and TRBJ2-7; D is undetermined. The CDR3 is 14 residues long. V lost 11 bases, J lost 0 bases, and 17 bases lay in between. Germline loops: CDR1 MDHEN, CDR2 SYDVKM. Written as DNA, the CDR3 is TGTGCCTATTCCCCGACGGCGAACTCCTACGAGCAGTACTTC. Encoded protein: CAYSPTANSYEQYF.

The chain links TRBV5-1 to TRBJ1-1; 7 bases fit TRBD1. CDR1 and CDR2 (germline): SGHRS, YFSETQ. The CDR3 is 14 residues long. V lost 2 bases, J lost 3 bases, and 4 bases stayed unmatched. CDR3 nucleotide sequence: TGCGCCAGCAGCTTCCTTACAGGGGACACTGAAGCTTTCTTT. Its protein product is CASSFLTGDTEAFF.

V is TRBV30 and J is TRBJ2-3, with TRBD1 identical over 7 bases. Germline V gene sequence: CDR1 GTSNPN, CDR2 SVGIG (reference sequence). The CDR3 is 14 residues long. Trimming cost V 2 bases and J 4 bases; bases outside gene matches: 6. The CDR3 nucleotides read TGTGCCTGGAGTAATAGGGACAGACCAGATACGCAGTATTTT. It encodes CAWSNRDRPDTQYF.

Here the CDR3 reads CASSGTPARNTEAFF. The DNA of the CDR3 is TGTGCCAGTAGCGGGACCCCAGCCCGGAACACTGAAGCTTTCTTT. This chain uses TRBV19 with TRBJ1-1; D possibly corresponds to TRBD1 (5 bases). V was pared by 6 bases and J by 1 base, with 15 bases between. CDR3 length equals 15 residues. CDR1 is LNHDA, CDR2 SQIVND, per germline (reference sequence).

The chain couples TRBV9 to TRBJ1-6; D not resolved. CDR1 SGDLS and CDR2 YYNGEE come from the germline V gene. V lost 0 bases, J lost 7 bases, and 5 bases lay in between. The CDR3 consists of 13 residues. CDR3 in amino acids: CASSVGKNSPLHF. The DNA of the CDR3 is TGTGCCAGCAGCGTAGGGAAAAATTCACCCCTCCACTTT. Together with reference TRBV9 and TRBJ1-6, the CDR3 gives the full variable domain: DSGVTQTPKHLITATGQRVTLRCSPRSGDLSVYWYQQSLDQGLQFLIQYYNGEERAKGNILERFSAQQFPDLHSELNLSSLELGDSALYFCASSVGKNSPLHFGNGTRLTVT.

In nucleotides, the CDR3 is TGTGCCAGCAGTTTAAACGGTGGATCACCCCTCCACTTT. Translation gives CASSLNGGSPLHF. J is TRBJ1-6 and V is TRBV27; D remains unclear. V lost 2 bases, J lost 10 bases, and 9 bases lay in between. The V gene's germline CDR1 is MNHEY and CDR2 SMNVEV (reference sequence). The CDR3 runs to 13 residues.

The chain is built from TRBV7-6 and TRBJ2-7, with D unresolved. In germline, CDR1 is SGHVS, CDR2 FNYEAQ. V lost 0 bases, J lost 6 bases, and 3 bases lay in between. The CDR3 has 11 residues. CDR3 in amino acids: CASSLAGEQYF. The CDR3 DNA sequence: TGTGCCAGCAGCTTAGCGGGCGAGCAGTACTTC.

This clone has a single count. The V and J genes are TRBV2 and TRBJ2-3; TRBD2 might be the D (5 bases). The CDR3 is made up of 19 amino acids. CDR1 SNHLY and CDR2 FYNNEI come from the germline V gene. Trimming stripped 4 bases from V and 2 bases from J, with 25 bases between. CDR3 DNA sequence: TGTGCCAGCAGTGGAGCAAGCAGGACTGGCTCAGCCCTCACAGATACGCAGTATTTT. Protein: CASSGASRTGSALTDTQYF. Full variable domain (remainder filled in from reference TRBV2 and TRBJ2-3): EPEVTQTPSHQVTQMGQEVILRCVPISNHLYFYWYRQILGQKVEFLVSFYNNEISEKSEIFDDQFSVERPDGSNFTLKIRSTKLEDSAMYFCASSGASRTGSALTDTQYFGPGTRLTVL.